Shown below are 8 T cell receptor beta chains from a single sample sequenced in a study of T cell repertoires in cytomegalovirus infection (dated 2019 in TCRdb). Sequencing instrument: Illumina HiSeq 1500. In TCRdb, the public reads were trimmed at Q25 with fastp and aligned with MiXCR, with productive beta chains retained. Rows matching on CDR3 protein sequence are summarized as one entry with the most common DNA and genes. The sample contains some 100,000 distinct CDR3 sequences, less than 25% of them found a single time. Roughly 43% of the sample lies in the top ten. The specimen was CD8+ T cells from PBMCs. Receptor source: a human donor in good health (CMV status not recorded). Some clones in this sample may be carry-over from other donors' samples.

To note about this clonotype: This sequence may be a read error, since a much larger clone differs from it by one base. The V and J genes are TRBV7-8 and TRBJ2-1; D is possibly TRBD2 (6 bases). Germline V CDR1 and CDR2: SGHVS, FQNEAQ. There are 17 residues in the CDR3. The CDR3 DNA reads as TGTGCCAGCTGCTTAGCTCGCGGGACTTCCCTGTACAATGAGCAGTTCTTC. This translates into CASCLARGTSLYNEQFF.

The J gene is TRBJ2-2, the V gene TRBV12-3 or TRBV12-4; D is perhaps TRBD1 (5 bases). The CDR3 runs 14 residues. Trimming took off 3 bases at V and 5 bases at J, with 10 bases between the two ends. The CDR3: CASSFGARTGELFF. The CDR3 region has the DNA TGTGCCAGCAGTTTTGGGGCCAGGACCGGGGAGCTGTTTTTT.

This clonotype showed up many times. The rearrangement uses TRBV6-2 or TRBV6-3 and TRBJ2-5; 7 bases are shared with TRBD1. The trim removed 3 bases at V and 4 bases at J, leaving 11 bases unmatched. Germline V gene data show CDR1 as MNHEY and CDR2 as SVGEGT. CDR3 length: 16 amino acids. DNA for the CDR3: TGTGCCAGCAGTTATGACAGGGACCAGCTCAGAGAGACCCAGTACTTC. Residues: CASSYDRDQLRETQYF.

The rearrangement joins TRBV4-1 to TRBJ2-5; perhaps TRBD1 as D (5 bases). The CDR3 sequence is 13 residues long. Germline CDR1 MGHRA, CDR2 YSYEKL. The V end was cut by 1 base, the J end by 9 bases, with 12 bases between. CDR3 sequence reads: CASSQGQAGPQYF. The CDR3 DNA is TGCGCCAGCAGCCAAGGTCAGGCAGGGCCCCAGTACTTC.

A single count supports this clonotype. V and J are TRBV29-1 and TRBJ2-1, with TRBD2 identical over 10 bases. The CDR3 is 18 residues long. Trimming cost V 1 base and J 8 bases; bases outside gene matches: 17. The germline V gene has CDR1 SQVTM and CDR2 ANQGSEA. The CDR3 is CSVEGALAGPTIFDEQFF. The CDR3 DNA follows: TGCAGCGTTGAAGGTGCACTAGCGGGGCCCACAATTTTCGATGAGCAGTTCTTC.

There are many counts of this clonotype. The gene calls are TRBV28 and TRBJ1-5, with D perhaps TRBD1 (6 bases). V lost 7 bases to trimming and J lost 0 bases, with 13 bases between them. The length of the CDR3 is 15 residues. Germline CDR1 MDHEN, CDR2 SYDVKM. The CDR3 sequence: CASTEDRFSNQPQHF. Here the CDR3 DNA reads TGTGCCAGCACGGAGGACAGATTTAGCAATCAGCCCCAGCATTTT.

By frequency in the sample, this clonotype is medium-sized. J is TRBJ2-7 and V is TRBV11-2; the D is unclear. Trimming stripped 1 base from V and 1 base from J, with 5 bases between. This CDR3 contains 13 residues. Germline loops: CDR1 SGHAT, CDR2 FQNNGV. CDR3 region: CASSLGGSYEQYF. The DNA for the CDR3 is TGTGCCAGCAGCTTAGGAGGTTCCTACGAGCAGTACTTC. The variable domain in full, completed from reference TRBV11-2 and TRBJ2-7, reads EAGVAQSPRYKIIEKRQSVAFWCNPISGHATLYWYQQILGQGPKLLIQFQNNGVVDDSQLPKDRFSAERLKGVDSTLKIQPAKLEDSAVYLCASSLGGSYEQYFGPGTRLTVT.

Many counts were recorded for this clonotype. The chain carries TRBV7-8 and TRBJ1-2; possibly TRBD1 for D (5 bases). The CDR3 is 16 residues long. The ends were cut back, 5 bases at V and 6 bases at J, with 22 bases in the middle. Germline CDR1 reads SGHVS; CDR2 reads FQNEAQ. The CDR3, as DNA: TGTGCCAGCAGCCCACCTTCTTCAGGGAAGGGTGATGGCTACACCTTC. The encoded protein is CASSPPSSGKGDGYTF.